This entry lists 7 T cell receptor beta chains sequenced from one sample in a study of cytomegalovirus exposure and HLA in healthy donors. The study ran its PCR with 60 Vbeta and 13 Jbeta primers. Profiled with immunoSEQ multiplex PCR; TCRdb holds only in-frame clones, not every one. The sample data list approximately 200,000 clones. Sequencing was carried out using PBMCs. Receptors originate from a boy aged 5-17 years in good health and CMV-seronegative.

Here the CDR3 reads CASSTPGQGAGETQYF. DNA of the CDR3: TGCGCCAGCAGCACTCCCGGACAGGGGGCTGGGGAGACCCAGTACTTC. The J gene is TRBJ2-5, the V gene TRBV5-1; 11 nucleotides line up with TRBD1. This CDR3 has 16 amino acids. CDR1 is SGHRS and CDR2 is YFSETQ in the germline V gene. V lost 4 bases, J lost 5 bases, and 10 bases stayed unmatched.

This rearrangement joins TRBV7-9 to TRBJ2-7, with a tentative D call TRBD2 (5 bases). CDR3 size: 14 residues. The V end lost 2 bases, the J end lost 3 bases, and 11 bases lay between the germline ends. Germline CDR1 SEHNR, CDR2 FQNEAQ (reference sequence). The CDR3 nucleotides are TGTGCCAGCAGCTTACCCGACGGGAACTACGAGCAGTACTTC. Residues: CASSLPDGNYEQYF.

This sequence joins TRBV2 and TRBJ1-5; TRBD1 agrees at 8 bases. CDR1 and CDR2 (germline): SNHLY, FYNNEI. V gave up 10 bases and J gave up 6 bases; unmatched junction bases: 8. CDR3 size: 13 residues. The CDR3 DNA is TGTGCCACCAGAGACAGGGGAACTCAGCCCCAGCATTTT. It is translated as CATRDRGTQPQHF.

The chain joins TRBV6-1 to TRBJ1-4; D not certain. Trimming took 2 bases from V and 7 from J, leaving 17 bases between them. The CDR3 runs 16 residues. Per the germline V gene, CDR1 is MNHNS and CDR2 is SASEGT. This CDR3 is CASSERRRQSGEKLFF. In DNA form, the CDR3 reads TGTGCCAGCAGTGAACGGAGACGGCAATCCGGTGAAAAACTGTTTTTT.

The DNA for the CDR3 is TGTGCCAGCAGCTTAGATCCCAGAGGGGGCTCTGGGGCCAACGTCCTGACTTTC. Translation: CASSLDPRGGSGANVLTF. The chain couples TRBV11-2 to TRBJ2-6; TRBD1 might be the D (6 bases). CDR3 size: 18 residues. V was trimmed by 0 bases and J by 0 bases, leaving 12 bases between them. Looked up from germline, CDR1 is SGHAT and CDR2 is FQNNGV.

This chain uses TRBV5-6 with TRBJ1-1; 9 bases fit TRBD1. CDR3 length: 17 amino acids. Unmatched junction bases numbered 19, after V lost 5 bases and J lost 8 bases. Germline CDR1 is SGHDT and CDR2 is YYEEEE. Written as DNA, the CDR3 is TGTGCCAGCAGTCACGACAGGGGGTTCGCGACGGCTTTAGAAGCTTTCTTT. The encoded protein is CASSHDRGFATALEAFF.

The CDR3 region has the DNA TGTGCCAGCAGCTCAGGGGGCGGGACCCAGTACTTC. Residues: CASSSGGGTQYF. The rearrangement joins TRBV5-4 to TRBJ2-5; 8 bases align to TRBD1. Losses at the gene ends were 3 bases for V and 7 bases for J; bases not matched to a gene: 2. The CDR3 sequence is 12 residues long. Per germline, CDR1 SGHNT and CDR2 YYREEE (reference sequence).